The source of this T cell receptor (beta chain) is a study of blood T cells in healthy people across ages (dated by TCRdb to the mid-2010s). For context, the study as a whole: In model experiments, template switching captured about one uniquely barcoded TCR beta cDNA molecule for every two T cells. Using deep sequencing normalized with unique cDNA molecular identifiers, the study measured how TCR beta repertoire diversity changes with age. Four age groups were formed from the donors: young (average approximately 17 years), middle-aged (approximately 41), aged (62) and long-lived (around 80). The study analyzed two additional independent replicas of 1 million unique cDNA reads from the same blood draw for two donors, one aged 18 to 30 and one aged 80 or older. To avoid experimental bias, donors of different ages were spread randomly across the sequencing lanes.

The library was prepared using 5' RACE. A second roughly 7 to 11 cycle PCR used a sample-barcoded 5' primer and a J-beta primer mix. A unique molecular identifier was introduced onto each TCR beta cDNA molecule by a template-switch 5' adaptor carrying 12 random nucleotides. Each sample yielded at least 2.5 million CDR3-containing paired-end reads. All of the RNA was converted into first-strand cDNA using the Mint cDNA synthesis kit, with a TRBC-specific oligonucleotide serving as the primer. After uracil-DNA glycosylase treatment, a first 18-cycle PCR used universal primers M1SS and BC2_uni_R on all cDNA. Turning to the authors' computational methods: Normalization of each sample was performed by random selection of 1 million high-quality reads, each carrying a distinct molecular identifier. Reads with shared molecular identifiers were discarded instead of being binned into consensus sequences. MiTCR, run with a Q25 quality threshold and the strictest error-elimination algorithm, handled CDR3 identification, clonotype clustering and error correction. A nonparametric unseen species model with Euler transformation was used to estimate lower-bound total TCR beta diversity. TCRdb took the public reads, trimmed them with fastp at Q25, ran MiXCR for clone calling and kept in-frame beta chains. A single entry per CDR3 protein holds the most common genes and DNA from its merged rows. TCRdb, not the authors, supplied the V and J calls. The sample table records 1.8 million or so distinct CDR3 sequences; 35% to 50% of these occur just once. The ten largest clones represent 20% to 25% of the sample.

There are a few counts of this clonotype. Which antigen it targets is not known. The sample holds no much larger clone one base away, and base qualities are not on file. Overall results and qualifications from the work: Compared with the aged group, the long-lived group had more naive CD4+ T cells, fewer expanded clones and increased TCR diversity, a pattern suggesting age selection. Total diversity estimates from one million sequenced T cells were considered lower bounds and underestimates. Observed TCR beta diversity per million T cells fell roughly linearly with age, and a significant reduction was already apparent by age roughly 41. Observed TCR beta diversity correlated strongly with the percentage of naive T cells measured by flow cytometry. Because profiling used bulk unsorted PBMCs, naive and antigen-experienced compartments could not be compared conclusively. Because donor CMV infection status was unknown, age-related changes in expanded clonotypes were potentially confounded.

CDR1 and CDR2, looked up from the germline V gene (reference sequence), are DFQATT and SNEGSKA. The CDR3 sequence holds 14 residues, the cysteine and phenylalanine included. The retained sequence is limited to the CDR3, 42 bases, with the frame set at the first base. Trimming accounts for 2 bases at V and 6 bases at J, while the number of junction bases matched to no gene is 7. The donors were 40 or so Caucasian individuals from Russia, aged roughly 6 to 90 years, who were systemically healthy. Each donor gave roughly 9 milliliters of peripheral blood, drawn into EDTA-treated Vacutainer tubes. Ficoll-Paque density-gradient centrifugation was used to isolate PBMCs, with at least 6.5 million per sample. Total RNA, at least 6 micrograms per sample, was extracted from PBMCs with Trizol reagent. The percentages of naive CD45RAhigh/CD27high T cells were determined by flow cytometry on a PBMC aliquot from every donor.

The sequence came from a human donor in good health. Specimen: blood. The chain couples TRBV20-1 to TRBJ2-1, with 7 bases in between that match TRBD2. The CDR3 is CSARSASGLNEQFF. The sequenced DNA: TGCAGTGCTAGATCAGCTAGCGGCCTCAATGAGCAGTTCTTC.